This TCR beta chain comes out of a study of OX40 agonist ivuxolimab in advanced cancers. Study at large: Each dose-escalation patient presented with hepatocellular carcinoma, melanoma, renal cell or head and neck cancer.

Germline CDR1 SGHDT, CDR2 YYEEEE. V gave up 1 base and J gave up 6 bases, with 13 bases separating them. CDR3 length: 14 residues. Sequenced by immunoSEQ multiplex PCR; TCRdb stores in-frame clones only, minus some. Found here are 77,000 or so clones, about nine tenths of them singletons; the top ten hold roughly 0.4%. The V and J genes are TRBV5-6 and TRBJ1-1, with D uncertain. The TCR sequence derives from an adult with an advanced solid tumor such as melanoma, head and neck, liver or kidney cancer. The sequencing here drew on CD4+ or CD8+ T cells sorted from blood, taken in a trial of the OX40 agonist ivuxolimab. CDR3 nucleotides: TGTGCCAGCAGCTTGTACTCTCCCGGCTCTGAAGCTTTCTTT. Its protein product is CASSLYSPGSEAFF.